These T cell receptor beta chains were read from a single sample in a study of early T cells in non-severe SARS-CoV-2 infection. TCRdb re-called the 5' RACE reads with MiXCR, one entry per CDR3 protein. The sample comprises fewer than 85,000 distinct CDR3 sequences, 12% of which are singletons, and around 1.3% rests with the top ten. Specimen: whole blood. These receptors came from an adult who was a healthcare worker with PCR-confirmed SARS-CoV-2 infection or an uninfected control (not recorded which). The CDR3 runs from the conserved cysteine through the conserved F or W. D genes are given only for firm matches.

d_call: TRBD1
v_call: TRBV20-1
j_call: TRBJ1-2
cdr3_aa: CSVPGQGVPNYGYTF

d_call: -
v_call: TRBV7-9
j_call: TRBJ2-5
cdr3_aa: CASSLEKSSQETQYF

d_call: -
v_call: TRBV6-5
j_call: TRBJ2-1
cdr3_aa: CASSGRGGGRYNEQFF

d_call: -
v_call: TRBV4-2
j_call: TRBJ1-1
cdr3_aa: CASSQEETANTEAFF

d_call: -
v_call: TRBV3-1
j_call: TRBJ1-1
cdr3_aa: CASSQRELGTEAFF

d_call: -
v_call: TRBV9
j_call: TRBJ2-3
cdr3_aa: CASSVTPRQVADTQYF

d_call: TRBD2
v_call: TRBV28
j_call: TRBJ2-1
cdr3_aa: CASSSLAGGLNEQFF

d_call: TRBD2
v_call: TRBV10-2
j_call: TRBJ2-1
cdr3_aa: CASSISGGAGNEQFF

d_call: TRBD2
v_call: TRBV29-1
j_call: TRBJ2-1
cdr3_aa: CSVGASGRLDEQFF

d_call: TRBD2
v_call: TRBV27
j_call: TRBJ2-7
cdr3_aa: CASSSPTSGNSYEQYF

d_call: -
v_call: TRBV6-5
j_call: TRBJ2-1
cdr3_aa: CASRRDNYNEQFF

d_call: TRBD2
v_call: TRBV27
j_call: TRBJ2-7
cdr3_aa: CASSLSRLAGNSYEQYF

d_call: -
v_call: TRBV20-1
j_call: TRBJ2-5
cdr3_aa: CSARLGAAETQYF

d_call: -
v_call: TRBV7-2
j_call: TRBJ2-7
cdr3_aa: CASSLAVGLQYF

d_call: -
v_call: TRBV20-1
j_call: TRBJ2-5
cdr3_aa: CSARHTRETQYF

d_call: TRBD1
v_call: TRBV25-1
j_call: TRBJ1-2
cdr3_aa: CASSLPGQGGHRGYTF

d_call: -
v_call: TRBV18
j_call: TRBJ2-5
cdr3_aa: CASSPKEAFTETQYF

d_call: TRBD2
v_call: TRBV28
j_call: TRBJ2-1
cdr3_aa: CASSWTSGSLPYNEQFF